This TCR beta chain was sequenced during a study of long-term antiretroviral therapy in people with HIV. Study background: Some samples came about a decade before the 2015 immediate-ART recommendation, and these were the earliest.

The CDR3 consists of 15 residues. With 0 bases removed from V and 3 bases from J, the gap between germline ends came to 11 bases. Germline loops: CDR1 LNHNV, CDR2 YYDKDF (reference sequence). Researchers report immunoSEQ v3.0 was run at survey level. The data were produced by immunoSEQ multiplex PCR, yet TCRdb's version contains in-frame clones alone and is incomplete. The table shows about 26,000 clones, with approximately 85% occurring only once. This receptor was taken from a man between 50 and 59 years old with HIV. The chain is built from TRBV15 and TRBJ1-2; no clear D. The sample was unsorted PBMCs, taken 2.9 years after starting antiretroviral therapy. This CDR3 reads CATSRDREGDYGYTF. CDR3 DNA sequence: TGTGCCACCAGCAGAGATCGAGAGGGAGACTATGGCTACACCTTC.